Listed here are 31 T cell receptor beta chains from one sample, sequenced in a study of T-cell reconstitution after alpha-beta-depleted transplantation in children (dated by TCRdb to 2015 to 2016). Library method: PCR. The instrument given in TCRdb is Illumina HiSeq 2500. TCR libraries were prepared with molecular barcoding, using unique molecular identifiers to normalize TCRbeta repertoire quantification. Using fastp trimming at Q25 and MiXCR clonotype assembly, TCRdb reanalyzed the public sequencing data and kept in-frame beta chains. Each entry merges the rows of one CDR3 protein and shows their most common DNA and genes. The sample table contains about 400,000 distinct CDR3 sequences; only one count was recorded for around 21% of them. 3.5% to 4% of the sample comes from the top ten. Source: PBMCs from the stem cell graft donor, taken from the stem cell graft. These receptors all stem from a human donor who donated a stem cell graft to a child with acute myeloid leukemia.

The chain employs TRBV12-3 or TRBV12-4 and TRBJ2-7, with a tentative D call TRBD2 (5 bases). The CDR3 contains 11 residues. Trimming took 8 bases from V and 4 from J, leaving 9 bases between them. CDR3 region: CASGSPYEQYF. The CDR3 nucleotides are TGTGCCAGCGGGAGCCCTTACGAGCAGTACTTC.

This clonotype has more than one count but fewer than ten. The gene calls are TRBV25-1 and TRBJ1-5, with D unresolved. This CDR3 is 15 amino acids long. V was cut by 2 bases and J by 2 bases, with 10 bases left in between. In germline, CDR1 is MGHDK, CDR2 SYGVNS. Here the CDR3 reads CASSEAGNGNQPQHF. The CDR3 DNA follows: TGTGCCAGCAGTGAAGCGGGAAACGGCAATCAGCCCCAGCATTTT.

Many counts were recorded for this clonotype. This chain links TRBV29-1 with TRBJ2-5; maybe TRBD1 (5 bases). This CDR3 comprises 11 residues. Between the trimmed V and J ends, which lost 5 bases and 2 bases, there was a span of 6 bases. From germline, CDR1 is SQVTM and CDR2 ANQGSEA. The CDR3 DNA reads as TGCAGCGTTAGACAGCAAGAGACCCAGTACTTC. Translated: CSVRQQETQYF.

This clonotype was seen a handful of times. CDR3 bases: TGCAGTGCTCCTCGCTGGGACAGGGAAGGGGAGACTGAAGCTTTCTTT. The encoded protein is CSAPRWDREGETEAFF. V is TRBV20-1 and J is TRBJ1-1; 9 nucleotides align to TRBD1. The trim removed 5 bases at V and 5 bases at J, leaving 15 bases unmatched. Germline assignment: CDR1 DFQATT and CDR2 SNEGSKA (reference sequence). The CDR3 has 16 amino acids.

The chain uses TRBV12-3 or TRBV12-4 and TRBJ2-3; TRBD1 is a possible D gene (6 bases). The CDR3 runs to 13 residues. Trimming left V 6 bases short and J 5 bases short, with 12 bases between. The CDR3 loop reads CASRETGKDTQYF. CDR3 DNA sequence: TGTGCCAGCAGGGAAACAGGGAAAGATACGCAGTATTTT.

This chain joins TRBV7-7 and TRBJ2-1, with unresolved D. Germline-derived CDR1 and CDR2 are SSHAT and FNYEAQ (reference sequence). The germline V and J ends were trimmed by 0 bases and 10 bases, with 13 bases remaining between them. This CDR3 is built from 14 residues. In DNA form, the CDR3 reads TGTGCCAGCAGCTTAGCCTTGGATCGGGCGGAGCAGTTCTTC. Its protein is CASSLALDRAEQFF.

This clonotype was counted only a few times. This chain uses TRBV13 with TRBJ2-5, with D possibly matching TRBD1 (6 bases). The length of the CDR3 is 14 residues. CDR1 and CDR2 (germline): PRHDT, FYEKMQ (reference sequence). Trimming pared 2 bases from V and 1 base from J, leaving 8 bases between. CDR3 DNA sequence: TGTGCCAGCAGCTTACGGACAGTCCAAGAGACCCAGTACTTC. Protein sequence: CASSLRTVQETQYF.

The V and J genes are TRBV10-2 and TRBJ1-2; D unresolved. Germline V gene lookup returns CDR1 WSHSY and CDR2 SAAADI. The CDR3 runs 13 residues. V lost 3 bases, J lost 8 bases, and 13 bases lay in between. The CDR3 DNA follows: TGCGCCAGCAGTGAAACAGCGACCTCGGGCTACACCTTC. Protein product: CASSETATSGYTF.

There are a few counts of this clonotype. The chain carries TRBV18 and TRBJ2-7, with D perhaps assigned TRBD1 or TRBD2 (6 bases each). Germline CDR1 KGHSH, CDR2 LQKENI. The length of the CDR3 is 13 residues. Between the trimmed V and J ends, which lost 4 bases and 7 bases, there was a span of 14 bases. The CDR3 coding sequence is TGTGCCAGCTCACTCCCTGGGGGGCGAGAGCAGTACTTC. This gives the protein CASSLPGGREQYF.

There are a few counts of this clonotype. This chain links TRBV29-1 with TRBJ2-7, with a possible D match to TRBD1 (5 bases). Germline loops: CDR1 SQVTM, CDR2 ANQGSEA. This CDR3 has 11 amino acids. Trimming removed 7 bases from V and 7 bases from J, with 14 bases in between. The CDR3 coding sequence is TGCAGCGCGCAAGGGGCTGGGGAGCAGTACTTC. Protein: CSAQGAGEQYF.

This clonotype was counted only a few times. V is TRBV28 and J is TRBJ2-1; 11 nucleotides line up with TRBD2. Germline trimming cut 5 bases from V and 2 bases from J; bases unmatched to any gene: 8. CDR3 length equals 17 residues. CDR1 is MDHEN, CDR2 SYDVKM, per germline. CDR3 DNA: TGTGCCAGCAGTCGACTAGCGGGATTAATCACCTACAATGAGCAGTTCTTC. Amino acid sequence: CASSRLAGLITYNEQFF.

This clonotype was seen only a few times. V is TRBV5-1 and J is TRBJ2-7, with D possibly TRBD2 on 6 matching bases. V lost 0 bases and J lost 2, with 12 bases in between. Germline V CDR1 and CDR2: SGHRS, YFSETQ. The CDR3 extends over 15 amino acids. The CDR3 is CASSLADSGPYEQYF. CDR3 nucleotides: TGCGCCAGCAGCTTGGCCGATAGCGGCCCCTACGAGCAGTACTTC.

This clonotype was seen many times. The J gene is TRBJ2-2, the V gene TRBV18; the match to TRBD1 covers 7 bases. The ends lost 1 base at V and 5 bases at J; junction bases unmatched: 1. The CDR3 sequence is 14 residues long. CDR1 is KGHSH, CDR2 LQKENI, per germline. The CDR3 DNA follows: TGTGCCAGCTCACCACAGGGGGCAACCGGGGAGCTGTTTTTT. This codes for CASSPQGATGELFF.

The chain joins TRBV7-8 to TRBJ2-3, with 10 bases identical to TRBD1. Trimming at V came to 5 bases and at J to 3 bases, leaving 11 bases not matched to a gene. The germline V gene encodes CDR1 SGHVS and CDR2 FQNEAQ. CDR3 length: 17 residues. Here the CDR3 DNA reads TGTGCCAGCAGCCGAGGCTTAGGACAGGGGGGGACAGATACGCAGTATTTT. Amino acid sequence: CASSRGLGQGGTDTQYF.

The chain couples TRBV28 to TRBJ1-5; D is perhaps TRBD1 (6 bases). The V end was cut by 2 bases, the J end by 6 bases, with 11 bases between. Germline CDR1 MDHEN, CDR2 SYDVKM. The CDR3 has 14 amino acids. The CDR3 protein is CASSLEAGVQPQHF. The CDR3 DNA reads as TGTGCCAGCAGTTTAGAGGCAGGGGTTCAGCCCCAGCATTTT.

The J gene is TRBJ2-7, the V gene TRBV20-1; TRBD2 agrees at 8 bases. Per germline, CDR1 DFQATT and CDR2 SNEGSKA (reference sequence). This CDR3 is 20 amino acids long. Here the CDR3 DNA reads TGCAGGGGCCAGGCGGAGGGGTCGAATACGGGAGGGCCTAGGGCCTACGAGCAGTACTTC. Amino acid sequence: CRGQAEGSNTGGPRAYEQYF.

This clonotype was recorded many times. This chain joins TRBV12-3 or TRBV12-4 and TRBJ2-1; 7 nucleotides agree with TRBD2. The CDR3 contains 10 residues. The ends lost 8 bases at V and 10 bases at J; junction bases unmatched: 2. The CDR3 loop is CASGAGEQFF. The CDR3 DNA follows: TGTGCCAGCGGAGCGGGGGAGCAGTTCTTC.

The CDR3 DNA sequence: TGTGCCAGTAGTATAGAGGCTAGCGGGATTTGGGAGCAGTTCTTC. Protein sequence: CASSIEASGIWEQFF. The genes are TRBV19 and TRBJ2-1, with 9 bases fitting TRBD2. The CDR3 is 15 residues long. Germline values: CDR1 LNHDA, CDR2 SQIVND (reference sequence). V was clipped by 0 bases and J by 10 bases; unmatched bases: 7. Full variable domain (remainder filled in from reference TRBV19 and TRBJ2-1): DGGITQSPKYLFRKEGQNVTLSCEQNLNHDAMYWYRQDPGQGLRLIYYSQIVNDFQKGDIAEGYSVSREKKESFPLTVTSAQKNPTAFYLCASSIEASGIWEQFFGPGTRLTVL.

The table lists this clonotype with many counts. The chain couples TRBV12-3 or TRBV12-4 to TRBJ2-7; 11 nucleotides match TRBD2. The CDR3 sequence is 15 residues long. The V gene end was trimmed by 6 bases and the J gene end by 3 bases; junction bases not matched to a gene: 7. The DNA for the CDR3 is TGTGCCAGCAGCCCTACTAGCGGGAGAGGCTACGAGCAGTACTTC. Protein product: CASSPTSGRGYEQYF.

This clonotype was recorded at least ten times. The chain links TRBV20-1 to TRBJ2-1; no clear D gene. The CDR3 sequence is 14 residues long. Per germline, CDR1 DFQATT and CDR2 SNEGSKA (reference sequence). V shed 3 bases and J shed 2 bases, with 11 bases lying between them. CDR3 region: CSASVHGPYNEQFF. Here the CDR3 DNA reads TGCAGTGCTAGTGTCCACGGGCCCTACAATGAGCAGTTCTTC.

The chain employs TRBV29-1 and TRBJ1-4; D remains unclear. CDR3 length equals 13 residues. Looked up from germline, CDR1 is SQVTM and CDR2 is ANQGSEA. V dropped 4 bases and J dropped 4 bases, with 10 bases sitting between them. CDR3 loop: CSVAPGLNEKLFF. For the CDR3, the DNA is TGCAGCGTTGCTCCCGGACTTAATGAAAAACTGTTTTTT.

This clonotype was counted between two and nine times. CDR3 loop: CASSPISAHGDEQFF. The CDR3 DNA is TGTGCCAGCAGCCCGATTTCCGCACATGGGGATGAGCAGTTCTTC. The V call is TRBV7-9, the J call TRBJ2-1, with D unresolved. The V gene lost 5 bases and the J gene lost 8 bases, with 19 bases spanning the gap. The germline gives CDR1 SEHNR, CDR2 FQNEAQ (reference sequence). This CDR3 is built from 15 residues.

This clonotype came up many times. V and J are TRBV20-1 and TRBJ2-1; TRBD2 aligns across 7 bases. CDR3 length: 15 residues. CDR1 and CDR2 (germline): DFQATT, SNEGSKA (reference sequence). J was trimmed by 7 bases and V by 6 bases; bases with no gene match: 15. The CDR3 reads CSAPALVPRGNEQFF. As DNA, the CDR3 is TGCAGTGCGCCAGCCCTAGTTCCGCGGGGGAATGAGCAGTTCTTC.

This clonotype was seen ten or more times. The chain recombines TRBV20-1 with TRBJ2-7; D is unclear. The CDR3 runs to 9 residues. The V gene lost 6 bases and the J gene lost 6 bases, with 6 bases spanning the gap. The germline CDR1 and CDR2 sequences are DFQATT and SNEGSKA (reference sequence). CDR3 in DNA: TGCAGTGCCTGGGGCGAGCAGTACTTC. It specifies CSAWGEQYF.

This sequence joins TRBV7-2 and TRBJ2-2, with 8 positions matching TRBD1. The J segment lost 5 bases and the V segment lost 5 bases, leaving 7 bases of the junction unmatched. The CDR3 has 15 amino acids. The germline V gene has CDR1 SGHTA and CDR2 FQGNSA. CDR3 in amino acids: CASSLRQGSTGELFF. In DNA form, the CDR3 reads TGTGCCAGCAGCCTACGACAGGGGTCAACCGGGGAGCTGTTTTTT. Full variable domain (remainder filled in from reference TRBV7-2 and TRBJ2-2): GAGVSQSPSNKVTEKGKDVELRCDPISGHTALYWYRQSLGQGLEFLIYFQGNSAPDKSGLPSDRFSAERTGGSVSTLTIQRTQQEDSAVYLCASSLRQGSTGELFFGEGSRLTVL.

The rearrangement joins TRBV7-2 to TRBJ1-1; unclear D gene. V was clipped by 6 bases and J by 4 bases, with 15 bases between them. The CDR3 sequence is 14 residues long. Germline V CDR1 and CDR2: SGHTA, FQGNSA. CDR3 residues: CASSSIPGGTEAFF. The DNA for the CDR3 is TGTGCCAGCAGTTCGATCCCCGGCGGCACTGAAGCTTTCTTT.

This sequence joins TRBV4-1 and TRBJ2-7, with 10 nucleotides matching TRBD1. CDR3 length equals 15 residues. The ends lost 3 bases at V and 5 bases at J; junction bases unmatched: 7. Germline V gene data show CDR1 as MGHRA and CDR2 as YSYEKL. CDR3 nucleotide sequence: TGCGCCAGCAGCCAGGAAGACAGGGGGCTCGACGAGCAGTACTTC. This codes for CASSQEDRGLDEQYF.

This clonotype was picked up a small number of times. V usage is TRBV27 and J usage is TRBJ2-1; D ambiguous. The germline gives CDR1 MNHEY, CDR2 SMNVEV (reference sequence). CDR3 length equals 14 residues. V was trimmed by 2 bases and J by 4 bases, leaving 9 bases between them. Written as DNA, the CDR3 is TGTGCCAGCAGTTTAGCCCTCAGTTACAATGAGCAGTTCTTC. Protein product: CASSLALSYNEQFF.

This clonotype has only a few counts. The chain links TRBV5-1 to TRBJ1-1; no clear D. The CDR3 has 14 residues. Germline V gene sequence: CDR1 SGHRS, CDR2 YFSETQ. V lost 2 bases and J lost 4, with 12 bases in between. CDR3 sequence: CASSLFTGSTEAFF. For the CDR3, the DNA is TGCGCCAGCAGCTTATTCACGGGGAGCACTGAAGCTTTCTTT.

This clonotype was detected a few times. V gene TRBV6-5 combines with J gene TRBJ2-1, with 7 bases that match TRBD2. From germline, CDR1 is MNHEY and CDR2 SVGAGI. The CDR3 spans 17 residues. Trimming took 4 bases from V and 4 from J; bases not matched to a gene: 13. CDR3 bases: TGTGCCAGCAGTTGGGGTCAAGCGGGATCCAGATACAATGAGCAGTTCTTC. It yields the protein CASSWGQAGSRYNEQFF.

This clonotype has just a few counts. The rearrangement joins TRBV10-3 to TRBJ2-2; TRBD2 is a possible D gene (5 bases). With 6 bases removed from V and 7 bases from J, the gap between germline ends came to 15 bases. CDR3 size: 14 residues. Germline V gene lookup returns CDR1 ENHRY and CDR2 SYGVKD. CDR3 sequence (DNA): TGTGCCATCAGCCCGGTCGGCGGAGGCGGGGAGCTGTTTTTT. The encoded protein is CAISPVGGGGELFF.